This T cell receptor (beta chain) stems from a study of blood T cell repertoires in COVID-19. In the source study's methods: Amplification of reference gene primers was used by the study to estimate nucleated cell counts. Method: immunoSEQ multiplex PCR; TCRdb's copy keeps in-frame clones and lacks some. Clonal size and the V and J genes are those of that table, whereas D and trimming came from the DNA. The table lists some 490,000 clones, approximately 86% of them singletons. Participants spanned ages about 18 to 95 years and resided in some 22 US areas. Two negative PCRs, clearance, or symptom resolution had been documented for recovered Cohort 3 donors. Germline CDR1 reads MGHRA; CDR2 reads YSYEKL. Trimming stripped 6 bases from V and 3 bases from J, with 15 bases between. The CDR3 runs 15 residues.

Sequences were obtained from PBMCs or T cells enriched from blood (not recorded which). The V and J genes are TRBV4-1 and TRBJ1-5; maybe TRBD1 (5 bases). The origin of this receptor is a woman aged 55-75 years who had recovered from COVID-19. The CDR3 spells CASRRGFGDNQPQHF. The CDR3 bases are TGCGCCAGCAGAAGGGGATTTGGTGACAATCAGCCCCAGCATTTT.